This T cell receptor beta chain was identified during a study of blood T cell repertoires in COVID-19 (dated by TCRdb to about 2020). Describing the broader study: Collaborator samples came from the United States, Italy and Spain and covered acute and convalescent phases of COVID-19. The material from the prospective study consisted of cDNA or gDNA derived from T cells, B-cell-depleted T cells, or PBMCs. The dataset comprised deeply sampled blood TCRbeta repertoires from subjects exposed to, actively infected with, or recovered from COVID-19. The repertoires were made available in a free public database intended to serve as a resource for research on the immune response to SARS-CoV-2. The samples were drawn from two sources: the first 160 participants of the ongoing ImmuneRACE study, and about 1,300 subjects contributed by 6 global collaborators. The sample metadata nearly always contained a de-identified subject ID, COVID-19 status, age in years and sex. Where HLA class I and class II types were available, the types were taken from metadata supplied by the sample provider, not from assay-based typing. General conclusions and limits of the study: How much clinical and demographic metadata was included differed by source and by participant, and the metadata was provided uncurated.

Whole blood was collected in K2EDTA tubes by collaborating institutions according to the institutions' own protocols. For TCRbeta analysis, collaborator samples were shipped as frozen whole blood, as isolated PBMCs, or as DNA extracted from either sample type. TCRbeta CDR3 regions were amplified from genomic DNA using the immunoSEQ Assay, a bias-controlled multiplex PCR. Per the authors' processing: Nucleated cell counts per sample were estimated from amplification of reference gene primers within the assay. To quantify the absolute abundance of each unique TCRbeta CDR3 rearrangement, sequence reads were collapsed and filtered. For each sample, productive Simpson clonality was calculated by taking the square root of Simpson's diversity index across productive rearrangements. Drawn from immuneACCESS, this table holds only the in-frame rearrangements with V and J called that TCRdb kept. Clones are partly lost; checked studies trace under half to an unresolved V gene and leave the rest unexplained. Clonal size and the V and J genes are those of that table, whereas D and trimming came from the DNA. The sample table records roughly 43,000 clones; about 90% of these occur just once. Together, the top ten hold approximately 2.9% of the sample.

For this clone: The antigen it recognizes is unknown. No clone much larger than this one lies a single base away; base qualities are absent.

Looking up the germline V gene yields CDR1 SQVTM and CDR2 ANQGSEA. Its CDR3 holds 13 amino acids, cysteine through phenylalanine. Just CDR3 DNA is preserved here, 39 bases in frame from base 1. The germline ends are 12 bases apart after V is trimmed by 6 bases and J by 3 bases. The sequence was obtained from a man aged 45-65 years with active COVID-19. The receptor chain draws on TRBV29-1 and TRBJ2-1; the D gene is possibly TRBD2, with 5 bases matching. The sequenced sample was peripheral blood. The CDR3 region has the sequence CSVEPSNYNEQFF. The nucleotide sequence reads as follows: TGCAGCGTGGAGCCTAGCAACTACAATGAGCAGTTCTTC.